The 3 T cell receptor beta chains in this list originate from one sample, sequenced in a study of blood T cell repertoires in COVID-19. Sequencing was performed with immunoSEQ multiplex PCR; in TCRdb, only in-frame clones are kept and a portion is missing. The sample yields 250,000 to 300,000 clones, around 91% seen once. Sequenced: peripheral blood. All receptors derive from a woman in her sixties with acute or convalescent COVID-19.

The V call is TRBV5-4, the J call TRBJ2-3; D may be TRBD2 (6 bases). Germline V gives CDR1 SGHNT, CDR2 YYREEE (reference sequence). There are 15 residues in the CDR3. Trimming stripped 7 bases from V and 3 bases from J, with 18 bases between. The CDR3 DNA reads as TGTGCCAGCTCGGGCGCCGGGAGAAATACAGATACGCAGTATTTT. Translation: CASSGAGRNTDTQYF.

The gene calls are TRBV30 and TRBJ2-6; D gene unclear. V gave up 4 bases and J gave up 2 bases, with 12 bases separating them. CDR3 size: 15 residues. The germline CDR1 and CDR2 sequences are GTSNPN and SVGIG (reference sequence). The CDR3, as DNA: TGTGCCTGGACCGTAAGAAGAGCTGGGGCCAACGTCCTGACTTTC. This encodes CAWTVRRAGANVLTF.

The CDR3 sequence: CASSVGQGLNTEAFF. As DNA, the CDR3 is TGTGCCAGCAGTGTTGGACAGGGTTTGAACACTGAAGCTTTCTTT. The chain carries TRBV2 and TRBJ1-1; 8 bases match TRBD1. This CDR3 has 15 amino acids. Losses at the gene ends were 4 bases for V and 0 bases for J; bases not matched to a gene: 4. Germline V gives CDR1 SNHLY, CDR2 FYNNEI.